This TCR beta chain was found in a study of T-cell memory formation after mild COVID-19. Overall study findings and caveats: Day 15 to 85 contractors were CD4/CD8 balanced; later expanders leaned CD4+.

The table lists this clonotype with many counts. Its antigen is unidentified. TCR alpha and TCR beta cDNA libraries with sample barcodes and UMIs came from 5'RACE using constant-segment primers. TCRdb independently ran MiXCR on the 5' RACE reads; one entry per CDR3 protein. The sample has around 340,000 distinct CDR3 sequences; roughly 14% are singletons. V shed 5 bases, J shed 7 bases, and the junction held 4 bases outside the gene matches. The CDR3 sequence is 13 residues long. Germline lookup yields CDR1 SGHTA and CDR2 FQGNSA. Sequencing used PBMCs or a T cell subset sorted from them (not recorded which). The V gene is TRBV7-2, the J gene TRBJ1-2; the match to TRBD1 covers 10 bases. The TCR sequence derives from a man younger than 30 who had mild COVID-19 (a few samples of this study predate the infection). Cell type and time point are not known. CDR3 nucleotides: TGTGCCAGCAGCCCGACAGGGGGCGGTGGCTACACCTTC. Protein: CASSPTGGGGYTF.